These 8 T cell receptor beta chains were all obtained from the same sample, sequenced in a study of T-cell memory formation after mild COVID-19. MiXCR, run by TCRdb on the 5' RACE reads, gives a single entry per CDR3 protein. The table lists more than 150,000 distinct CDR3 sequences, 11% of them singletons. The specimen sequenced was PBMCs or a T cell subset sorted from them (not recorded which). Receptors originate from a man between 18 and 35 years old who had mild COVID-19 (a few samples of this study predate the infection). Cell type and time point are not known.

The chain is built from TRBV11-2 and TRBJ2-5; 7 nucleotides agree with TRBD1. The length of the CDR3 is 15 residues. Germline V lookup: CDR1 SGHAT, CDR2 FQNNGV. The junction had 8 bases not matched to a gene; V was cut back by 7 bases and J by 0 bases. Here the CDR3 DNA reads TGTGCCAGCACCCCGGCCAGGGGGTACCAAGAGACCCAGTACTTC. It yields the protein CASTPARGYQETQYF. The complete variable domain, with remaining parts taken from reference TRBV11-2 and TRBJ2-5, reads EAGVAQSPRYKIIEKRQSVAFWCNPISGHATLYWYQQILGQGPKLLIQFQNNGVVDDSQLPKDRFSAERLKGVDSTLKIQPAKLEDSAVYLCASTPARGYQETQYFGPGTRLLVL.

This clonotype was seen only a few times. The chain carries TRBV28 and TRBJ2-3; weak D call: TRBD2 (6 bases). From germline, CDR1 is MDHEN and CDR2 SYDVKM. This CDR3 has 15 amino acids. V gave up 7 bases and J gave up 2 bases, with 16 bases separating them. The CDR3 spells CASNIGTSLTDTQYF. The CDR3 DNA reads TGTGCCAGCAACATAGGGACTTCCCTCACAGATACGCAGTATTTT.

The CDR3 DNA follows: TGCAGTGCTCCAGGGACCGGAACTATGTATGGCTACACCTTC. Translating gives CSAPGTGTMYGYTF. The chain carries TRBV20-1 and TRBJ1-2, with D perhaps matching TRBD1 (5 bases). Per the germline V gene, CDR1 is DFQATT and CDR2 is SNEGSKA (reference sequence). V was clipped by 5 bases and J by 5 bases, with 18 bases between them. The CDR3 sequence is 14 residues long.

This clonotype was detected ten times or more. This chain connects TRBV27 to TRBJ2-3, with unresolved D. The V end lost 11 bases, the J end lost 5 bases, and 17 bases lay between the germline ends. CDR3 length: 13 amino acids. CDR1 MNHEY and CDR2 SMNVEV come from the germline V gene (reference sequence). CDR3 loop: CAPANPEEDTQYF. CDR3 DNA sequence: TGTGCCCCCGCGAATCCCGAGGAAGATACGCAGTATTTT.

The chain uses TRBV6-5 and TRBJ1-4; possible D gene TRBD1, 5 bases. This CDR3 is 13 amino acids long. V lost 8 bases and J lost 8, with 15 bases in between. The germline V gene encodes CDR1 MNHEY and CDR2 SVGAGI. CDR3 in DNA: TGTGCCAGCGGCGGGACCACGAGGGAAAAACTGTTTTTT. As protein: CASGGTTREKLFF.

Concerning this clonotype: A read error is possible here, since a much larger clone lies one base away. As DNA, the CDR3 is TGTGCCAGCAGCCCGGTCTCTGGAAACACCATGTATTTT. Translation: CASSPVSGNTMYF. This chain connects TRBV6-6 to TRBJ1-3; D is uncertain. Germline CDR1 reads MNHNY; CDR2 reads SVGAGI (reference sequence). The CDR3 loop spans 13 amino acids.

In its sample, this clonotype was seen a few times. The genes are TRBV5-5 and TRBJ2-5, with D tentatively TRBD2 (5 bases). Trimming took 5 bases from V and 4 from J, leaving 15 bases between them. The V gene's germline CDR1 is SGHKS and CDR2 YYEKEE (reference sequence). The CDR3 has 14 amino acids. This chain's CDR3 is CASRPGRQGETQYF. For the CDR3, the DNA is TGTGCCAGCAGACCGGGAAGACAAGGAGAGACCCAGTACTTC.

The V and J genes are TRBV5-1 and TRBJ1-2, with 8 bases lining up with TRBD1. V shed 1 base, J shed 0 bases, and the junction held 8 bases outside the gene matches. The germline V gene encodes CDR1 SGHRS and CDR2 YFSETQ. The CDR3 totals 17 residues. This CDR3 is CASSLRAGGLTNYGYTF. The CDR3 bases are TGCGCCAGCAGCTTGCGGGCAGGGGGCCTAACTAACTATGGCTACACCTTC.